What follows is one TCR beta chain and its context. The specificity of this receptor is unknown. Base qualities are missing; no much larger clone stands one base away. From its cysteine to its phenylalanine, the CDR3 spans 17 amino acids. The CDR3 DNA has 51 bases and is translated from base 1. Sequences SGHRS (CDR1) and YFSETQ (CDR2) are obtained from the germline V gene. At the junction V is shortened by 0 bases and J by 0 bases, with 13 bases in between. This sample was included in a study of cytomegalovirus exposure and HLA in healthy donors (dated by TCRdb to 2016 to 2017). About the study as a whole: The 550 to 750 repertoires of the first cohort and the 95 to 150 validation repertoires were produced on the same platform, according to a later analysis. The study aimed to test whether signatures of past pathogen exposure could be identified by cataloging public T cell receptors. Along with the approximately 650-subject first cohort, a separate validation cohort of 120 different subjects was used. To predict cytomegalovirus infection status, the study brought together high-throughput TCR immunosequencing, statistical association of individual TCRs with disease status, and machine learning.

The donors were included in the validation cohort of some 120 subjects, a group kept apart from the approximately 700-subject first cohort. The full study reports these points: A few of the identified cytomegalovirus-associated TCR beta chains were confirmed in vitro to be specific for cytomegalovirus antigens. The authors suggested that the approach could potentially be generalized to other disease states and immunological phenotypes. Of the cluster scores, about 94% were above 0 in a later analysis, which found that TCRs clustered in the first cohort also tended to co-occur in the 90 to 150 validation repertoires. While some public TCRs were present in many individuals, most TCR sequences turned up only very rarely across donors. The classifier was reported to diagnose cytomegalovirus status with high specificity and sensitivity in both the original cohort and the validation cohort. In the study, 150 to 200 TCR beta chains were listed as associated with cytomegalovirus. A later analysis had no HLA typing for the validation cohort, so co-occurrence there was scored across all 130 or so repertoires.

The protocol used for the library was the immunoSEQ multiplex PCR assay. As for how the authors treated the data: A statistical classification framework was built for diagnosing cytomegalovirus status from the catalog of TCR beta chain sequences. TCRdb retrieved this table from immuneACCESS and kept in-frame rearrangements only. Not all clones are present; in checked studies, unresolved V genes account for under half, and no reason is known for the remainder. Clonal size and the V and J genes are those of that table, whereas D and trimming came from the DNA. The table for this sample lists approximately 220,000 clones; approximately 80% of them were counted only once. The ten largest clonotypes hold more than 13% of the sample.

This chain joins TRBV5-1 to TRBJ1-3; the D segment cannot be called with confidence. The TCR originated in a woman in her 30s in good health and CMV-seropositive. Sequenced material: PBMCs. The CDR3 is CASSLASGASSGNTIYF. The bases are TGCGCCAGCAGCTTGGCCAGCGGCGCGAGCTCTGGAAACACCATATATTTT.